This TCR beta chain was found in a study of blood T cell repertoires in COVID-19. Profiling relied on immunoSEQ multiplex PCR, and the TCRdb table lists in-frame clones only, not all of them. The repertoire holds about 130,000 clones, with approximately 88% as singletons. This clonotype originated in a man aged 50 to 60 with acute or convalescent COVID-19. Sequencing was carried out using peripheral blood.

CDR3 coding DNA: TGTGCCAGCAGCCGACTCACGGACAGCTATGGCTACACCTTC. The encoded protein is CASSRLTDSYGYTF. This rearrangement joins TRBV3-1 (or the pseudogene TRBV3-2) to TRBJ1-2; possibly TRBD1 for D (6 bases). Trimming left V 4 bases short and J 4 bases short, with 13 bases between. The CDR3 is made up of 14 amino acids. Germline CDR1 reads LGHDT; CDR2 reads YNNKEL (reference sequence).